This paragraph reports one T cell receptor beta chain. Measured with immunoSEQ multiplex PCR; TCRdb has only the in-frame clones, and not every one. Among tens of thousands of clones listed, 94% were seen once. Germline V CDR1 and CDR2: SEHNR, FQNEAQ (reference sequence). The J segment lost 6 bases and the V segment lost 11 bases, leaving 3 bases of the junction unmatched. The CDR3 extends over 11 amino acids. The data are from a study of technical replicates of blood from a few donors. The sequence came from a human donor in good health. V is TRBV7-9 and J is TRBJ2-1, with TRBD1 matching 8 bases. The sequenced sample consisted of T cells isolated from PBMCs. The CDR3 spells CASDRANEQFF. CDR3 DNA sequence: TGTGCCTCGGACAGGGCCAATGAGCAGTTCTTC.